This T cell receptor (beta chain) was obtained from a study of CD8 T cells in Susac syndrome. Study background: Within the group of sequenced Susac syndrome patients, five or six had active disease and 8 or 9 were in remission.

This CDR3 spans 14 amino acids. Trimming cost V 5 bases and J 3 bases; bases outside gene matches: 5. Looked up from germline, CDR1 is LGHNT and CDR2 is FRNRAP. The study sequenced TCR beta in blood CD8+ and CD4+ T cells. Patients with Susac syndrome met diagnostic criteria defined recently for definite or probable disease. RNA was extracted with the RNeasy kit, and a quantity of roughly 0.45 to 1 ug was reverse transcribed using random hexamers. TCRdb passed the immunoSEQ multiplex PCR reads through MiXCR, listing each CDR3 protein once. The table has under 200,000 distinct CDR3 sequences, approximately 94% seen once; the top ten hold approximately 0.12%.

Sequenced: CD4+ T cells from PBMCs. The chain joins TRBV12-5 to TRBJ2-5, with 8 positions matching TRBD1. The sequence came from a human donor with Susac syndrome. For the CDR3, the DNA is TGTGCTAGTGGTCCCGGACAGGGTGAAGAGACCCAGTACTTC. This sequence encodes CASGPGQGEETQYF.